This record looks at one T cell receptor (beta chain) sequence and its context. The antigen is unknown. PCR amplification relied on 60 Vbeta primers (plus 13 Jbeta primers). The data were produced by immunoSEQ multiplex PCR, yet TCRdb's version contains in-frame clones alone and is incomplete. The sample shows about 110,000 clones, 67% of them seen only once. CDR1 SGHTA and CDR2 FQGNSA come from the germline V gene. The CDR3 runs to 10 residues. V was pared by 5 bases and J by 11 bases, with 9 bases between. This sample is drawn from a study of cytomegalovirus exposure and HLA in healthy donors. Study-wide results and limits: Accurate predictions that matched the HLA-A and HLA-B alleles of most subjects were reportedly made from TCR beta sequences. Researchers had no immune exposure information except CMV serostatus available.

The rearrangement links TRBV7-2 to TRBJ1-1; D gene unclear. This clonotype was sampled from a man between 18 and 35 years old in good health and CMV-seropositive. Input material: PBMCs. CDR3 DNA sequence: TGTGCCAGCAGCGCCTATCGGGCTTTCTTT. It yields the protein CASSAYRAFF. Drawing the rest from reference TRBV7-2 and TRBJ1-1, the complete variable domain is GAGVSQSPSNKVTEKGKDVELRCDPISGHTALYWYRQSLGQGLEFLIYFQGNSAPDKSGLPSDRFSAERTGGSVSTLTIQRTQQEDSAVYLCASSAYRAFFGQGTRLTVV.